This passage covers 29 T cell receptor beta chains from one sample sequenced in a study of response to subunit inactivated influenza vaccine. One entry per CDR3 protein, called by TCRdb with MiXCR from the RT-PCR reads. The sample consists of roughly 620,000 distinct CDR3 sequences, about 11% of them appearing once. In addition, the sample was reused for a study of T cells expressing NK-cell markers. That work states: What made the TCR beta cDNA was 5'RACE template switching with UMIs.

The specimen was PBMCs from blood, collected on the day of vaccination. These receptors were taken from a man aged 50-59 years who received an inactivated influenza vaccine.

This clonotype appeared many times. The chain employs TRBV11-2 and TRBJ2-3, with D unclear. This CDR3 is 13 amino acids long. Germline CDR1 is SGHAT and CDR2 is FQNNGV. Trimming pared 0 bases from V and 3 bases from J, leaving 4 bases between. The CDR3 coding sequence is TGTGCCAGCAGCTTAGAGAGGACAGATACGCAGTATTTT. This codes for CASSLERTDTQYF.

The J gene is TRBJ1-3, the V gene TRBV6-5; D gene unclear. Germline loops: CDR1 MNHEY, CDR2 SVGAGI. The CDR3 has 11 residues. V shed 5 bases and J shed 3 bases, with 2 bases lying between them. CDR3 in DNA: TGTGCCAGCAGTCATGGAAACACCATATATTTT. It yields the protein CASSHGNTIYF.

The CDR3 protein is CASSEEKADTQYF. The CDR3 region has the DNA TGTGCCAGCAGTGAGGAGAAGGCAGATACGCAGTATTTT. This sequence joins TRBV2 and TRBJ2-3, with D uncertain. The CDR3 contains 13 residues. Trimming left V 3 bases short and J 4 bases short, with 8 bases between. Germline CDR1 SNHLY, CDR2 FYNNEI. Filled out from reference TRBV2 and TRBJ2-3, the complete variable domain reads EPEVTQTPSHQVTQMGQEVILRCVPISNHLYFYWYRQILGQKVEFLVSFYNNEISEKSEIFDDQFSVERPDGSNFTLKIRSTKLEDSAMYFCASSEEKADTQYFGPGTRLTVL.

The chain couples TRBV10-3 to TRBJ2-7; 9 positions match TRBD2. The germline CDR1 and CDR2 sequences are ENHRY and SYGVKD. This CDR3 has 16 residues. V trimming: 0 bases; J trimming: 3 bases; junction bases outside the gene matches: 6. The CDR3 region has the DNA TGTGCCATCAGTGAGTCGCTGGGACTAGCTAACTACGAGCAGTACTTC. This sequence encodes CAISESLGLANYEQYF.

This rearrangement joins TRBV28 to TRBJ1-6; 8 bases are a match to TRBD1. This CDR3 has 16 amino acids. V shed 6 bases and J 2 bases; nucleotides not matched to a gene: 6. Germline CDR1 is MDHEN and CDR2 is SYDVKM. The CDR3 nucleotides are TGTGCCAGCAGGTTTACAGGGGGACCCTATAATTCACCCCTCCACTTT. Translating gives CASRFTGGPYNSPLHF.

The V call is TRBV28, the J call TRBJ1-2; D is possibly TRBD1 (5 bases). Germline V CDR1 and CDR2: MDHEN, SYDVKM. The CDR3 sequence is 14 residues long. The germline V and J ends were trimmed by 6 bases and 4 bases, with 15 bases remaining between them. The CDR3 nucleotides are TGTGCCAGCAGAAGGACACGACCCAGCTATGGCTACACCTTC. Translation gives CASRRTRPSYGYTF.

This clonotype was recorded a few times. The rearrangement links TRBV7-8 to TRBJ2-7; possible D gene TRBD2, 6 bases. This CDR3 contains 13 residues. Looked up from germline, CDR1 is SGHVS and CDR2 is FQNEAQ. Trimming took off 5 bases at V and 3 bases at J, with 11 bases between the two ends. The CDR3 sequence is CASSAGFNYEQYF. The CDR3 nucleotides read TGTGCCAGCAGCGCGGGGTTCAACTACGAGCAGTACTTC.

J is TRBJ2-2 and V is TRBV24-1; D is perhaps TRBD1 or TRBD2 (6 bases each). Trimming removed 6 bases from V and 1 base from J, with 11 bases in between. Looked up from germline, CDR1 is KGHDR and CDR2 is SFDVKD. The CDR3 runs 15 residues. The CDR3 here is CATSQRGVNTGELFF. The CDR3 DNA is TGTGCCACCAGTCAGAGGGGGGTGAACACCGGGGAGCTGTTTTTT.

This clonotype has more than one count but fewer than ten. Here the CDR3 DNA reads TGCGCCAGCAGCCTTAGCGGGAGGTGGTCCTACGAGCAGTACTTC. It encodes CASSLSGRWSYEQYF. The chain recombines TRBV5-1 with TRBJ2-7; 10 positions match TRBD2. This CDR3 region has 15 residues. Germline assignment: CDR1 SGHRS and CDR2 YFSETQ. Trimming cost V 4 bases and J 1 base; bases outside gene matches: 5.

The J gene is TRBJ2-2, the V gene TRBV6-5, with D uncertain. The CDR3 is 15 amino acids. CDR1 MNHEY and CDR2 SVGAGI come from the germline V gene. Trimming removed 1 base at V and 4 bases at J, with 10 bases between. CDR3: CASSYWPTSTGELFF. CDR3 sequence (DNA): TGTGCCAGCAGTTACTGGCCAACGAGCACCGGGGAGCTGTTTTTT.

CDR3 region: CASSQLAGYEQYF. In DNA, the CDR3 is TGCGCCAGCAGCCAACTAGCGGGGTACGAGCAGTACTTC. The chain has TRBV5-1 and TRBJ2-7; 10 positions match TRBD2. Trimming took 4 bases from V and 4 from J; bases not matched to a gene: 2. The CDR3 extends over 13 amino acids. From germline, CDR1 is SGHRS and CDR2 YFSETQ.

The genes are TRBV7-6 and TRBJ2-1, with 8 bases aligning to TRBD1. Germline lookup yields CDR1 SGHVS and CDR2 FNYEAQ. The CDR3 sequence is 15 residues long. The trim removed 3 bases at V and 5 bases at J, leaving 6 bases unmatched. CDR3 sequence: CASSLYTGGHNEQFF. The CDR3 bases are TGTGCCAGCAGCTTGTATACAGGGGGACACAATGAGCAGTTCTTC.

This clonotype appeared a few times. The chain links TRBV18 to TRBJ2-3; weak D call: TRBD2 (6 bases). Germline V gene data show CDR1 as KGHSH and CDR2 as LQKENI. V was shortened by 3 bases and J by 2 bases, with 15 bases between the two germline ends. This CDR3 comprises 16 residues. The chain's CDR3 is CASSPAGTLATDTQYF. The CDR3 DNA follows: TGTGCCAGCTCACCCGCGGGAACCCTCGCCACAGATACGCAGTATTTT.

In its sample, this clonotype was seen a few times. This chain links TRBV12-3 or TRBV12-4 with TRBJ2-5, with TRBD1 matching 7 bases. CDR3 length: 14 residues. With V trimmed by 6 bases and J by 2 bases, 6 bases remained unmatched. DNA of the CDR3: TGTGCCAGCAGCGACCGGGACAGACAAGAGACCCAGTACTTC. Translation gives CASSDRDRQETQYF.

The rearrangement uses TRBV20-1 and TRBJ2-6; D gene uncertain. Between the trimmed V and J ends, which lost 1 base and 4 bases, there was a span of 8 bases. Germline CDR1 DFQATT, CDR2 SNEGSKA (reference sequence). CDR3 length equals 14 residues. CDR3 DNA: TGCAGTGCTAGAGCTCAACCAGGGGCCAACGTCCTGACTTTC. Translation: CSARAQPGANVLTF.

This clonotype was recorded at least ten times. This rearrangement joins TRBV7-2 to TRBJ2-5, with D maybe TRBD2 (5 bases). V gave up 5 bases and J gave up 3 bases, with 10 bases separating them. Germline assignment: CDR1 SGHTA and CDR2 FQGNSA. The CDR3 has 13 residues. CDR3 amino acids: CASSRAVEETQYF. The CDR3 DNA sequence: TGTGCCAGCAGCAGAGCGGTCGAAGAGACCCAGTACTTC.

V is TRBV7-2 and J is TRBJ2-1; D might be TRBD2 (6 bases). The CDR3 length is 17 residues. Deletions cut 2 bases from V and 6 bases from J, with 20 bases between. Per germline, CDR1 SGHTA and CDR2 FQGNSA. In nucleotides, the CDR3 is TGTGCCAGCAGCTTATTATCTAGCGACCTGCGGGGCAATGAGCAGTTCTTC. As protein: CASSLLSSDLRGNEQFF.

This clonotype was picked up many times. This sequence joins TRBV12-3 or TRBV12-4 and TRBJ2-5; 9 bases agree with TRBD1. V shed 5 bases, J shed 11 bases, and the junction held 9 bases outside the gene matches. The CDR3 has 13 amino acids. DNA for the CDR3: TGTGCCAGCAGTACAGGGACAGGGAGGAATCAGTACTTC. Its protein is CASSTGTGRNQYF.

V usage is TRBV15 and J usage is TRBJ2-5, with D unclear. The V end was cut by 1 base, the J end by 1 base, with 7 bases between. The CDR3 is 14 residues long. Germline CDR1 is LNHNV and CDR2 is YYDKDF (reference sequence). CDR3 coding DNA: TGTGCCACCAGCAGAGCAGCGAGCCAAGAGACCCAGTACTTC. Residues: CATSRAASQETQYF. Together with reference TRBV15 and TRBJ2-5, the CDR3 gives the full variable domain: DAMVIQNPRYQVTQFGKPVTLSCSQTLNHNVMYWYQQKSSQAPKLLFHYYDKDFNNEADTPDNFQSRRPNTSFCFLDIRSPGLGDTAMYLCATSRAASQETQYFGPGTRLLVL.

The chain couples TRBV4-2 to TRBJ2-6; 7 bases agree with TRBD1. The CDR3 sequence is 16 residues long. The germline V gene encodes CDR1 LGHNA and CDR2 YNFKEQ. V was clipped by 1 base and J by 0 bases; unmatched bases: 0. For the CDR3, the DNA is TGTGCCAGCAGCCAAGCAGGGGGCTCTGGGGCCAACGTCCTGACTTTC. Amino acids: CASSQAGGSGANVLTF.

This clonotype appeared many times. The V and J genes are TRBV18 and TRBJ1-1; 9 bases agree with TRBD1. The CDR3 consists of 14 residues. V gave up 4 bases and J gave up 1 base; unmatched junction bases: 1. The germline V gene encodes CDR1 KGHSH and CDR2 LQKENI. CDR3 amino acids: CASSQGQGNTEAFF. CDR3 bases: TGTGCCAGCTCACAGGGACAGGGGAACACTGAAGCTTTCTTT.

This clonotype was observed a few times. The chain is built from TRBV18 and TRBJ1-6, with 10 bases lining up with TRBD1. Germline trimming cut 3 bases from V and 5 bases from J; bases unmatched to any gene: 1. Per germline, CDR1 KGHSH and CDR2 LQKENI. The CDR3 is made up of 15 amino acids. For the CDR3, the DNA is TGTGCCAGCTCACCGGGGACAGGGGATAATTCACCCCTCCACTTT. This translates into CASSPGTGDNSPLHF.

This chain links TRBV6-1 with TRBJ2-1, with D unclear. CDR1 and CDR2 from the germline V gene are MNHNS and SASEGT. Deletions cut 6 bases from V and 3 bases from J, with 9 bases between. This CDR3 comprises 13 residues. CDR3 sequence reads: CASRMGNYNEQFF. The CDR3 DNA is TGTGCCAGCAGGATGGGGAACTACAATGAGCAGTTCTTC.

This clonotype was observed at least ten times. The CDR3 region has the DNA TGTGCCAGCAGTTCAACAGGGGCTAGCACAGATACGCAGTATTTT. This sequence encodes CASSSTGASTDTQYF. The chain uses TRBV28 and TRBJ2-3, with 7 bases lining up with TRBD1. CDR3 length: 15 residues. Losses at the gene ends were 4 bases for V and 0 bases for J; bases not matched to a gene: 4. Germline CDR1 reads MDHEN; CDR2 reads SYDVKM.

In this sample, this clonotype turned up a few times. This chain connects TRBV5-1 to TRBJ1-1, with D maybe TRBD1 (6 bases). CDR1 is SGHRS, CDR2 YFSETQ, per germline. This CDR3 spans 14 amino acids. V was trimmed by 4 bases and J by 5 bases, leaving 15 bases between them. The DNA of the CDR3 is TGCGCCAGCAGCCCCTCCCGGGGGCAAACTGAAGCTTTCTTT. Protein: CASSPSRGQTEAFF.

A single count supports this clonotype. Given a much more abundant clone one base away, this may be a read error. The rearrangement joins TRBV28 to TRBJ1-5, with 9 bases aligning to TRBD1. Germline trimming cut 5 bases from V and 6 bases from J; bases unmatched to any gene: 5. The CDR3 extends over 14 amino acids. Per germline, CDR1 MDHEN and CDR2 SYDVKM. The CDR3 bases are TGTGCCAGCAGTGGGACAGGGCTGTGTCAGCCCCAGCATTTT. Translation: CASSGTGLCQPQHF.

There are a few counts of this clonotype. The gene calls are TRBV6-5 and TRBJ2-5, with 10 positions matching TRBD2. V lost 5 bases to trimming and J lost 2 bases; unmatched junction nucleotides: 14. CDR1 and CDR2 from the germline V gene are MNHEY and SVGAGI. The CDR3 is 18 amino acids. The CDR3 is CASSNPNPLAGYQETQYF. The CDR3 bases are TGTGCCAGCAGTAACCCCAACCCACTAGCGGGGTATCAAGAGACCCAGTACTTC.

This clonotype was detected a few times. The chain has TRBV12-3 or TRBV12-4 and TRBJ2-1, with TRBD2 matching 10 bases. The trim removed 2 bases at V and 0 bases at J, leaving 4 bases unmatched. CDR3 length: 17 amino acids. In DNA, the CDR3 is TGTGCCAGCAGTTTAAGGGCTAGCGGGAGCTCCTACAATGAGCAGTTCTTC. Its protein is CASSLRASGSSYNEQFF.

This clonotype was detected only a few times. The V gene is TRBV7-9, the J gene TRBJ1-4; no firm D call. The ends were cut back, 1 base at V and 1 base at J, with 7 bases in the middle. The V gene's germline CDR1 is SEHNR and CDR2 FQNEAQ (reference sequence). The CDR3 is 15 residues long. The CDR3: CASSLGTLTNEKLFF. CDR3 DNA sequence: TGTGCCAGCAGCTTAGGGACGTTAACTAATGAAAAACTGTTTTTT.